This record looks at one T cell receptor (beta chain) sequence and its context. Its specificity is unknown. Other DNA sequences from this sample encode an identical CDR3 as well. This record comes from a study of cytomegalovirus exposure and HLA in healthy donors. Overall study findings and caveats: First-cohort TCR clusters tended to co-occur in the approximately 110 validation repertoires, a later analysis found. The study listed about 150 cytomegalovirus-associated TCR beta chains. Most TCR sequences proved rare, with some public TCRs found in many donors.

TCRdb keeps only in-frame clones here, not all; method: immunoSEQ multiplex PCR. The table shows more than 140,000 clones, with 70% to 90% occurring only once. The 120-subject validation cohort, separate from the approximately 630-subject first cohort, included the donors. CDR1 is SGDLS and CDR2 is YYNGEE in the germline V gene. The CDR3 has 16 residues. Unmatched junction bases numbered 6, after V lost 4 bases and J lost 0 bases. The source of this sequence is a woman younger than 35 in good health and CMV-seropositive. The chain has TRBV9 and TRBJ2-7; the match to TRBD2 covers 11 bases. The material sequenced was PBMCs. Written as DNA, the CDR3 is TGTGCCAGCAGCCCCAGACTAGCGGGAAGCTCCTACGAGCAGTACTTC. It translates to CASSPRLAGSSYEQYF. Together with reference TRBV9 and TRBJ2-7, the CDR3 gives the full variable domain: DSGVTQTPKHLITATGQRVTLRCSPRSGDLSVYWYQQSLDQGLQFLIQYYNGEERAKGNILERFSAQQFPDLHSELNLSSLELGDSALYFCASSPRLAGSSYEQYFGPGTRLTVT.